What follows describes a single TCR beta chain. The antigen is unknown. The V segment lost 1 base and the J segment 2 bases; nucleotides outside the gene matches: 8. The CDR3 extends over 16 amino acids. The germline V gene has CDR1 SGHRS and CDR2 YFSETQ. Healthy individuals who donated bone marrow served as the donors. It was with 60 Vbeta and 13 Jbeta primers that the PCR ran. Assay: immunoSEQ multiplex PCR; the TCRdb copy retains only in-frame clones and omits some. The listing contains roughly 140,000 clones. The data were obtained in a study of cytomegalovirus exposure and HLA in healthy donors. About the study: Approximately 85 million unique TCRs from HLA-typed donors were held in an early data release.

Study findings and constraints: Reportedly, cytomegalovirus status was diagnosed with high sensitivity and specificity. Later analysis associated a missense DCLRE1C variant with TCR beta V- and J-gene trimming.

The sample taken for sequencing was PBMCs. The J gene is TRBJ2-5, the V gene TRBV5-1, with TRBD2 matching over 7 bases. This clonotype was sampled from a man aged 40-50 years in good health and CMV-seronegative. The CDR3: CASSLRGGEKQETQYF. The CDR3 DNA is TGCGCCAGCAGCTTGCGGGGAGGGGAAAAGCAAGAGACCCAGTACTTC.